One and the same sample provided the 24 T cell receptor beta chains below, sequenced in a study of Ad26.COV2.S vaccination and SARS-CoV-2 variants. Treatment described: 15 to 20 received Ad26.COV2.S at low or high dose, single or two shots; several received placebo; per-sample allocation not given. Following the first vaccine or placebo injection, samples were taken on day 63. Sequencing used immunoSEQ multiplex PCR; TCRdb keeps in-frame clones, though not all of them. There are 440,000 or so clones in the sample; roughly 90% occur only once, and approximately 1.6% lies in the top ten. The specimen comprised peripheral blood, sampled in a trial of Ad26.COV2.S vaccine versus placebo. The receptors stem from a person aged 18-65 years who received the Ad26.COV2.S COVID-19 vaccine or a placebo.

The chain employs TRBV6-2 or TRBV6-3 and TRBJ2-7; no firm D call. The CDR3 contains 12 residues. Germline V gives CDR1 MNHEY, CDR2 SVGEGT. Between the trimmed V and J ends, which lost 6 bases and 3 bases, there was a span of 9 bases. The CDR3 nucleotides read TGTGCCAGCAGCACGAAGATCTACGAGCAGTACTTC. This gives the protein CASSTKIYEQYF.

The chain is built from TRBV7-9 and TRBJ2-5; D possibly matches TRBD1 or TRBD2 (5 bases each). CDR1 is SEHNR and CDR2 is FQNEAQ in the germline V gene (reference sequence). The V and J ends lost 2 bases and 5 bases respectively, with 9 bases between them. This CDR3 has 13 residues. The CDR3 DNA reads as TGTGCCAGCAGCTTACGGGGCTCTGAGACCCAGTACTTC. Protein sequence: CASSLRGSETQYF.

The chain's CDR3 is CASSIRDSYGYTF. The CDR3, as DNA: TGTGCCAGTAGTATCCGGGACAGCTATGGCTACACCTTC. The chain employs TRBV19 and TRBJ1-2; 7 nucleotides line up with TRBD1. The CDR3 is 13 amino acids. Germline values: CDR1 LNHDA, CDR2 SQIVND (reference sequence). The V and J ends lost 3 bases and 4 bases, in that order; junction bases with no gene match: 2. Full variable domain (remainder filled in from reference TRBV19 and TRBJ1-2): DGGITQSPKYLFRKEGQNVTLSCEQNLNHDAMYWYRQDPGQGLRLIYYSQIVNDFQKGDIAEGYSVSREKKESFPLTVTSAQKNPTAFYLCASSIRDSYGYTFGSGTRLTVV.

J is TRBJ2-1 and V is TRBV5-5; perhaps TRBD2 as D (5 bases). Germline CDR1 reads SGHKS; CDR2 reads YYEKEE (reference sequence). The ends were cut back, 2 bases at V and 7 bases at J, with 16 bases in the middle. CDR3 size: 15 residues. CDR3 in DNA: TGTGCCAGCAGCTTTATGGGTGCGGGTTGGAATGAGCAGTTCTTC. Translating it yields CASSFMGAGWNEQFF.

V usage is TRBV10-3 and J usage is TRBJ2-3; TRBD1 agrees at 7 bases. Trimming removed 6 bases from V and 2 bases from J; junction bases left unmatched: 5. The CDR3 is 14 residues long. Germline values: CDR1 ENHRY, CDR2 SYGVKD. CDR3 sequence (DNA): TGTGCCATCAGGCAGGGACAGAACACAGATACGCAGTATTTT. This codes for CAIRQGQNTDTQYF.

The chain has TRBV29-1 and TRBJ1-4; possibly TRBD1 for D (5 bases). This CDR3 comprises 14 residues. Germline V gives CDR1 SQVTM, CDR2 ANQGSEA. Trimming took off 2 bases at V and 7 bases at J, with 14 bases between the two ends. CDR3 sequence reads: CSVESLEGPEKLFF. CDR3 DNA: TGCAGCGTTGAATCCTTGGAGGGACCTGAAAAACTGTTTTTT.

V usage is TRBV28 and J usage is TRBJ1-2; D is unresolved. Germline CDR1 and CDR2: MDHEN and SYDVKM. Trimming removed 3 bases from V and 3 bases from J, with 11 bases in between. The CDR3 spans 14 residues. CDR3 protein: CASSLPRNHYGYTF. CDR3 nucleotide sequence: TGTGCCAGCAGTTTGCCCAGGAACCACTATGGCTACACCTTC.

The chain combines TRBV29-1 with TRBJ1-2; D might be TRBD1 (5 bases). This CDR3 spans 13 amino acids. Germline CDR1 is SQVTM and CDR2 is ANQGSEA. V was shortened by 3 bases and J by 5 bases, with 13 bases between the two germline ends. CDR3 DNA sequence: TGCAGCGTTGACGGGGCCGTTAGATATGGCTACACCTTC. Protein: CSVDGAVRYGYTF.

This chain links TRBV3-1 (or the pseudogene TRBV3-2) with TRBJ1-2, with 7 bases lining up with TRBD1. CDR3 size: 15 residues. The V and J ends lost 1 base and 5 bases, in that order; junction bases with no gene match: 7. Germline V CDR1 and CDR2: LGHDT, YNNKEL (reference sequence). Here the CDR3 reads CASSQGTGARYGYTF. The CDR3 DNA is TGTGCCAGCAGCCAAGGAACAGGGGCTCGATATGGCTACACCTTC.

The chain uses TRBV10-1 and TRBJ1-5, with TRBD1 matching over 7 bases. V trimming: 3 bases; J trimming: 5 bases; junction bases outside the gene matches: 7. The CDR3 has 15 residues. Germline V gene lookup returns CDR1 WNHNN and CDR2 SYGVQD (reference sequence). CDR3 sequence reads: CASSETGQNHQPQHF. CDR3 nucleotides: TGCGCCAGCAGTGAAACGGGACAGAATCATCAGCCCCAGCATTTT.

This clone has a handful of counts. Different DNA sequences within this sample yield the same CDR3. CDR3: CASSYRLAGGYEQFF. CDR3 sequence (DNA): TGTGCCAGCAGTTACCGGCTAGCGGGGGGTTATGAGCAGTTCTTC. The gene calls are TRBV6-2 or TRBV6-3 and TRBJ2-1; 11 positions match TRBD2. The CDR3 extends over 15 amino acids. With V trimmed by 2 bases and J by 8 bases, 5 bases remained unmatched. The germline V gene has CDR1 MNHEY and CDR2 SVGEGT.

This clone was observed once. The chain joins TRBV30 to TRBJ1-4, with D perhaps matching TRBD1 (6 bases). Germline V gene data show CDR1 as GTSNPN and CDR2 as SVGIG (reference sequence). The ends were cut back, 0 bases at V and 8 bases at J, with 16 bases in the middle. This CDR3 has 15 residues. CDR3 sequence (DNA): TGTGCCTGGAGTGTACTCGGGGGCTTAAAGGAAAAACTGTTTTTT. Translating gives CAWSVLGGLKEKLFF.

V is TRBV7-2 and J is TRBJ1-1; a weak D match, TRBD1 (5 bases). Germline CDR1 SGHTA, CDR2 FQGNSA. Trimming removed 1 base from V and 5 bases from J, with 11 bases in between. The CDR3 spans 14 residues. CDR3 sequence: CASSLGAGMTEAFF. CDR3 bases: TGTGCCAGCAGCTTAGGTGCAGGGATGACTGAAGCTTTCTTT.

The chain carries TRBV27 and TRBJ2-7, with D tentatively TRBD1 (5 bases). The length of the CDR3 is 13 residues. Trimming removed 0 bases from V and 3 bases from J, with 6 bases in between. Per germline, CDR1 MNHEY and CDR2 SMNVEV (reference sequence). CDR3 amino acids: CASSLSDSYEQYF. For the CDR3, the DNA is TGTGCCAGCAGTTTATCTGACAGCTACGAGCAGTACTTC.

The rearrangement links TRBV19 to TRBJ1-5; 9 bases line up with TRBD1. Trimming removed 5 bases from V and 0 bases from J; junction bases left unmatched: 11. In germline, CDR1 is LNHDA, CDR2 SQIVND (reference sequence). The CDR3 is 18 residues long. The CDR3 loop reads CASSGLGKGQGSNQPQHF. Here the CDR3 DNA reads TGTGCCAGTAGTGGGTTAGGGAAGGGACAGGGTAGCAATCAGCCCCAGCATTTT.

This clone was detected only once. V and J are TRBV6-5 and TRBJ1-4; tentatively, D is TRBD1 (6 bases). The germline V gene has CDR1 MNHEY and CDR2 SVGAGI. There are 14 residues in the CDR3. V lost 6 bases, J lost 5 bases, and 13 bases lay in between. CDR3 DNA: TGTGCCAGCAGACCGGGACAATCGAATGAAAAACTGTTTTTT. Its translation: CASRPGQSNEKLFF.

This chain joins TRBV6-5 and TRBJ1-3, with D unresolved. The CDR3 length is 15 residues. Trimming stripped 4 bases from V and 2 bases from J, with 12 bases between. CDR1 is MNHEY, CDR2 SVGAGI, per germline. The CDR3 loop reads CASSLVPATGNTIYF. The DNA for the CDR3 is TGTGCCAGCAGTTTAGTTCCAGCCACTGGAAACACCATATATTTT.

The sample holds a few counts of this clone. The chain joins TRBV27 to TRBJ1-1; D might be TRBD1 (5 bases). Germline CDR1 and CDR2: MNHEY and SMNVEV (reference sequence). V was cut by 0 bases and J by 8 bases, with 13 bases left in between. CDR3 size: 14 residues. CDR3 DNA sequence: TGTGCCAGCAGTTTATCGACGGGGGTAGACGAAGCTTTCTTT. Protein: CASSLSTGVDEAFF.

The V call is TRBV6-4, the J call TRBJ2-3, with D perhaps matching TRBD2 (5 bases). Trimming took off 6 bases at V and 2 bases at J, with 9 bases between the two ends. The CDR3 sequence is 13 residues long. From germline, CDR1 is MRHNA and CDR2 SNTAGT. Written as DNA, the CDR3 is TGTGCCAGCAGAGGAGCGGACACAGATACGCAGTATTTT. Protein product: CASRGADTDTQYF.

The gene calls are TRBV6-5 and TRBJ1-3; no clear D gene. Trimming left V 7 bases short and J 0 bases short, with 10 bases between. Germline-derived CDR1 and CDR2 are MNHEY and SVGAGI. The CDR3 runs to 14 residues. The CDR3 nucleotides are TGTGCCAGCATCGGAGATAGCTCTGGAAACACCATATATTTT. Protein sequence: CASIGDSSGNTIYF.

This clone was seen only once. The V and J genes are TRBV6-2 or TRBV6-3 and TRBJ2-3; 7 positions match TRBD1. Germline assignment: CDR1 MNHEY and CDR2 SVGEGT. V shed 2 bases, J shed 0 bases, and the junction held 8 bases outside the gene matches. There are 17 residues in the CDR3. CDR3 amino acids: CASSYEQGKESTDTQYF. The CDR3 region has the DNA TGTGCCAGCAGTTACGAACAGGGGAAGGAAAGCACAGATACGCAGTATTTT.

The rearrangement links TRBV7-9 to TRBJ1-5; maybe TRBD1 (6 bases). The germline CDR1 and CDR2 sequences are SEHNR and FQNEAQ (reference sequence). V was shortened by 1 base and J by 0 bases, with 13 bases between the two germline ends. CDR3 length: 17 amino acids. The CDR3 protein is CASSLEGGYSSNQPQHF. CDR3 nucleotide sequence: TGTGCCAGCAGCTTAGAGGGGGGATACTCTAGCAATCAGCCCCAGCATTTT.

In this sample, this clone turned up once. The CDR3 sequence is CASSLSGMRGTGKLFF. The CDR3 nucleotides read TGTGCCAGCAGTTTATCAGGGATGAGGGGCACGGGAAAACTGTTTTTT. The chain is built from TRBV28 and TRBJ1-4, with D tentatively TRBD1 (5 bases). CDR1 is MDHEN and CDR2 is SYDVKM in the germline V gene. The CDR3 sequence is 16 residues long. The V gene lost 1 base and the J gene lost 10 bases, with 19 bases spanning the gap.

The chain has TRBV9 and TRBJ2-7; no clear D gene. Germline V lookup: CDR1 SGDLS, CDR2 YYNGEE. V lost 0 bases to trimming and J lost 5 bases, with 9 bases between them. This CDR3 region has 13 residues. This CDR3 is CASSVDLDHEQYF. CDR3 in DNA: TGTGCCAGCAGCGTAGATCTGGACCACGAGCAGTACTTC.